This is a list of T cell receptor beta chains from one sample in a study of chemoradiotherapy in HPV16-positive cancers. Some clones are missing from TCRdb's copy, which holds only in-frame ones; the method was immunoSEQ multiplex PCR. The table has around 5,000 clones, approximately 87% seen once. This specimen was tumor tissue, taken from a patient who underwent chemoradiotherapy. The receptor source for this set is a human donor with HPV-associated anogenital cancer. Both conserved end residues are part of each CDR3.

>TRBV2|TRBJ2-7
CASRTPRDGDEQYF
>TRBV2|TRBJ2-1
CASSERLAGDNEQFF
>TRBV5-6|TRBJ1-5
CASSSSGGNQPQHF
>TRBV7-3|TRBJ2-6
CASSGTGGQSGANVLTF
>TRBV28|TRBJ2-1
CASSHPRGSGKYNEQFF
>TRBV2|TRBJ2-7
CASNLAERGEQYF
>TRBV7-9|TRBJ1-1
CASSLEGIGTEAFF
>TRBV7-6|TRBJ2-1
CASSRGRPFPNEQFF
>TRBV27|TRBJ2-3
CASRDRAQDTQYF
>TRBV30|TRBJ2-7
CAWRNGYEQYF
>TRBV5-1|TRBJ2-7
CASSLGPAYEQYF
>TRBV7-9|TRBJ2-1
CASSQSSGYNEQFF
>TRBV2|TRBJ1-1
CASRGSRDRAEAFF
>TRBV11-2|TRBJ1-4
CASSHSAAGGEKLFF
>TRBV2|TRBJ1-6
CASLKTGVLNSPLHF
>TRBV5-1|TRBJ1-2
CASSPDVSDNYGYTF
>TRBV28|TRBJ2-3
CASSLVGDWGTDTQYF
>TRBV9|TRBJ2-3
CASSVVGDGTDTQYF
>TRBV7-2|TRBJ2-3
CASSLVASGGAGGDTQYF
>TRBV5-1|TRBJ1-6
CASSLDGADNSPLHF
>TRBV6-5|TRBJ1-3
CASSGDGGNTIYF
>TRBV9|TRBJ2-5
CASSGMERPETQYF
>TRBV5-6|TRBJ1-3
CASSYKWEAGNTIYF
>TRBV27|TRBJ2-3
CASSLKWSSDTQYF
>TRBV28|TRBJ1-2
CASSSGTEDGYTF
>TRBV14|TRBJ1-3
CASSRFQGTGNTIYF
>TRBV6-6|TRBJ1-6
CASSFTGTVNSPLHF
>TRBV6-4|TRBJ2-1
CASLFGAGTYNEQFF
>TRBV7-9|TRBJ1-5
CASSGGTGGNQPQHF
>TRBV4-1|TRBJ2-3
CASSPPDRGRTDTQYF
>TRBV19|TRBJ2-2
CASSIQDTGELFF
>TRBV7-9|TRBJ1-1
CASSLGLANTEAFF
>TRBV28|TRBJ1-5
CASSDGSSGDQPQHF
>TRBV6-1|TRBJ1-4
CASSGSPALGKLFF
>TRBV2|TRBJ2-1
CASSEAATGVSSYNEQFF
>TRBV4-2|TRBJ2-7
CASSRDGTYEQYF
>TRBV6-5|TRBJ2-7
CANSFRTSGPSYEQYF
>TRBV6-4|TRBJ2-3
CASSDTRVDTQYF
>TRBV7-2|TRBJ2-3
CASSLGRLAGRWPDTQYF
>TRBV2|TRBJ2-4
CASSDNQGIDIQYF
>TRBV6-6|TRBJ1-1
CASSYRDATRAFF
>TRBV6-5|TRBJ1-6
CASSTGAKPLHF
>TRBV6-5|TRBJ2-7
CASSYSKGGPGEQYF
>TRBV18|TRBJ2-1
CASSPLRSQSYNEQFF
>TRBV6-6|TRBJ1-1
CASSRPGVGGTEAFF
>TRBV7-9|TRBJ1-1
CANSFQWVEGTEAFF
>TRBV25-1|TRBJ2-1
CASSAPGQGIYNEQFF
>TRBV29-1|TRBJ2-1
CSGLAGGRSYNEQFF
>TRBV5-1|TRBJ2-2
CASSPGRLNGELFF
>TRBV23-1|TRBJ2-7
CASSQSAASIEQYF